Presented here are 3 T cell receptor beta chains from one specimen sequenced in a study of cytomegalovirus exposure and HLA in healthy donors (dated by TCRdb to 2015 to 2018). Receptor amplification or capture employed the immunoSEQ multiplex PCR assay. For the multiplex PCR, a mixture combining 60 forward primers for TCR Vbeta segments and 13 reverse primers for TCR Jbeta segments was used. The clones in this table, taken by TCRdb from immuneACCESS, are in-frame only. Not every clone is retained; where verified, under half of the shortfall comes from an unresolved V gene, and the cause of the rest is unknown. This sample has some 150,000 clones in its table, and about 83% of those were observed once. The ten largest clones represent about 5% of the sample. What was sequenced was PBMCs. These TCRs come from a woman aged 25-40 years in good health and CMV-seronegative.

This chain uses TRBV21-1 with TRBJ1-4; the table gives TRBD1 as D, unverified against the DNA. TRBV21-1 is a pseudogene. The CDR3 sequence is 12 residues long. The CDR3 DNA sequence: TGTGCCAGCAGCAAAGGATTGGACAGTCAGTTTTTT. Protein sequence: CASSKGLDSQFF.

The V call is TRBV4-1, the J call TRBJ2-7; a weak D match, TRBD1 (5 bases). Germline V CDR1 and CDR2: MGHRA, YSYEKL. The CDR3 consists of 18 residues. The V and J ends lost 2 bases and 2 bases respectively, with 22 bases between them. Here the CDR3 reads CASSQILSNRRIPYEQYF. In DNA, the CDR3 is TGCGCCAGCAGCCAAATACTATCCAACAGGAGAATTCCCTACGAGCAGTACTTC.

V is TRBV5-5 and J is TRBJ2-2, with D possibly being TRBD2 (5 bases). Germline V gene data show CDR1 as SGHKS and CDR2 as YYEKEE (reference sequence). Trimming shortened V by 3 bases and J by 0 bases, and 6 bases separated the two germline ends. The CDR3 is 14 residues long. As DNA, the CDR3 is TGTGCCAGCAGCTGGGGAGCGAACACCGGGGAGCTGTTTTTT. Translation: CASSWGANTGELFF.